The rows below give T cell receptor beta chains drawn from one sample of a study of blood T cell repertoires in COVID-19. Using immunoSEQ multiplex PCR, the repertoire was profiled, and TCRdb retains in-frame clones only, with some absent. The table lists hundreds of thousands of clones, about 88% of them singletons. The sample comprised PBMCs or T cells enriched from blood (not recorded which). Source of these receptors: a woman aged 60-75 years who had recovered from COVID-19. Each CDR3 is given with its conserved first and last residue. The D gene is left open where the match is weak. Clone size is stated in some rows and not others, as once, few, many or a class when expanded.

j_gene | abundance | v_gene | d_gene | CDR3nt | CDR3aa
TRBJ2-3 | once | TRBV5-6 | NA | TGTGCCAGCAGCTTAACGGCCCGGGGCACAGATACGCAGTATTTT | CASSLTARGTDTQYF
TRBJ2-3 | NA | TRBV28 | NA | TGTGCCAGCAGTTGGACCACGGGGACTCCCGGAACGCAGTATTTT | CASSWTTGTPGTQYF
TRBJ1-2 | NA | TRBV6-1 | TRBD1 | TGTGCCAGCAGTGAAGCCGGGACAGGGCTGTATGGCTACACCTTC | CASSEAGTGLYGYTF
TRBJ1-1 | NA | TRBV4-2 | TRBD1 | TGTGCCAGCAGCCAAATACAGGGGGCCGAGAGGGGTGCTGAAGCTTTCTTT | CASSQIQGAERGAEAFF
TRBJ1-2 | NA | TRBV27 | TRBD1 | TGTGCCAGCAGTCCTGGGACAGGGTATGGCTACACCTTC | CASSPGTGYGYTF
TRBJ1-4 | NA | TRBV20-1 | NA | TGCAGTGCTAACGAGGGCTTCGAACTGTTTTTT | CSANEGFELFF
TRBJ2-2 | NA | TRBV29-1 | TRBD1 | TGCAGCGTTGAAGGAACAGGGGACACCGGGGAGCTGTTTTTT | CSVEGTGDTGELFF
TRBJ1-2 | NA | TRBV18 | NA | TGTGCCAGCTCAGCCGGGACATCTGGCTACACCTTC | CASSAGTSGYTF
TRBJ2-4 | NA | TRBV9 | TRBD2 | TGTGCCAGCAGCGTAGGAGCGGGGGGACGAAACATTCAGTACTTC | CASSVGAGGRNIQYF
TRBJ1-2 | few | TRBV27 | NA | TGTGCCAGCAGCGCGCGGGGTGGGGTATATGGCTACACCTTC | CASSARGGVYGYTF
TRBJ1-1 | NA | TRBV18 | NA | TGTGCCAGCTCACCGCTGACAGTCCAGAACACTGAAGCTTTCTTT | CASSPLTVQNTEAFF
TRBJ1-6 | NA | TRBV9 | NA | TGTGCCAGCAGCCCCGGGAGGAATAATTCACCCCTCCACTTT | CASSPGRNNSPLHF
TRBJ1-6 | NA | TRBV2 | TRBD1 | TGTGCCAGCAGCGGGACAGGTTATTCACCCCTCCACTTT | CASSGTGYSPLHF
TRBJ2-1 | NA | TRBV5-1 | NA | TGCGCCAGCAGCCTTTCCCCGACAGGGAGGACCTACAATGAGCAGTTCTTC | CASSLSPTGRTYNEQFF
TRBJ2-1 | NA | TRBV15 | NA | TGTGCCACCAGGAGGGGGTCCTACAATGAGCAGTTCTTC | CATRRGSYNEQFF
TRBJ1-1 | NA | TRBV5-1 | NA | TGCGCCAGCAGCTTGGGGTTGGGAGTAACGGGGAACACTGAAGCTTTCTTT | CASSLGLGVTGNTEAFF
TRBJ1-1 | NA | TRBV5-1 | NA | TGCGCCAGCAGCCCCATACAGGGACCGTTGAACACTGAAGCTTTCTTT | CASSPIQGPLNTEAFF
TRBJ1-3 | NA | TRBV11-3 | TRBD1 | TGTGCCAGCAGCTACTCCACCGCCGGGACAGCTGGAAACACCATATATTTT | CASSYSTAGTAGNTIYF
TRBJ2-1 | NA | TRBV5-1 | TRBD1 | TGCGCCAGCAGCTTAGGGGGCCTCGATGAGCAGTTCTTC | CASSLGGLDEQFF
TRBJ1-6 | NA | TRBV6-4 | NA | TGTGCCAGCAGTGAACAGGGCTATAATTCACCCCTCCACTTT | CASSEQGYNSPLHF
TRBJ1-1 | NA | TRBV9 | NA | TGTGCCAGCGGGGACTTAGGGTCTCACACTGAAGCTTTCTTT | CASGDLGSHTEAFF
TRBJ2-5 | NA | TRBV6-1 | NA | TGTGCCAGCAGTGAACTTCGGGGAGAGAAGGAGACCCAGTACTTC | CASSELRGEKETQYF
TRBJ1-1 | few | TRBV5-1 | NA | TGCGCCAGCAGCTTGGTCAGGGAGGTTAGGAATGAAGCTTTCTTT | CASSLVREVRNEAFF
TRBJ1-6 | few | TRBV19 | TRBD1 | TGTGCCAGTAGCCGTGGACAGGGGACACCCCTCCACTTT | CASSRGQGTPLHF
TRBJ2-1 | NA | TRBV25-1 | NA | TGTGCCAGCAGTGCCGACAATGAGCAGTTCTTC | CASSADNEQFF
TRBJ2-5 | once | TRBV11-2 | TRBD1 | TGTGCCAGCAGCGCGACAGGGGTGAGAGAGACCCAGTACTTC | CASSATGVRETQYF
TRBJ1-1 | NA | TRBV6-4 | NA | TGTGCCAGCAGTGTTGGAGGTCAGAACACTGAAGCTTTCTTT | CASSVGGQNTEAFF
TRBJ2-1 | NA | TRBV3-1/TRBV3-2 | TRBD2 | TGTGCCAGCAGCCCTACTAGCGGGGGGGCTAAAAGCTCCTACAATGAGCAGTTCTTC | CASSPTSGGAKSSYNEQFF
TRBJ2-1 | few | TRBV20-1 | NA | TGCAGTGCCCCTAGGACTGGTGAGCAGTTCTTC | CSAPRTGEQFF
TRBJ2-1 | NA | TRBV6-6 | NA | TGTGCCAGCACCCCGACAGTTATCGATGAGCAGTTCTTC | CASTPTVIDEQFF
TRBJ2-2 | NA | TRBV12-3/TRBV12-4 | NA | TGTGCCACCTCCCCTCGGAACACCGGGGAGCTGTTTTTT | CATSPRNTGELFF
TRBJ2-2 | NA | TRBV27 | NA | TGTGCCAGCAGCCCGGTCGGGAACACCGGGGAGCTGTTTTTT | CASSPVGNTGELFF
TRBJ1-5 | NA | TRBV19 | NA | TGTGCCAGTAGTCCGTGGGGAGGCAATCAGCCCCAGCATTTT | CASSPWGGNQPQHF
TRBJ1-1 | NA | TRBV30 | NA | TGTGCCTGGGGATATGAGGCAAACACTGAAGCTTTCTTT | CAWGYEANTEAFF
TRBJ1-5 | NA | TRBV12-3/TRBV12-4 | NA | TGTGCCAGCAGTCTACAGGTCAATCAGCCCCAGCATTTT | CASSLQVNQPQHF
TRBJ2-7 | NA | TRBV3-1/TRBV3-2 | NA | TGTGCCAGCAGCCAAGAGAGGGCCCAAACGCGGTACTTC | CASSQERAQTRYF
TRBJ1-4 | NA | TRBV15 | NA | TGTGCCACCAGCAGAGGGCTTAATGAAAAACTGTTTTTT | CATSRGLNEKLFF
TRBJ2-1 | NA | TRBV5-8 | TRBD1 | TGTGCCAGCGTAGCCCGGGACAGTAATGACAATGAGCAGTTCTTC | CASVARDSNDNEQFF
TRBJ1-5 | NA | TRBV10-3 | NA | TGTGCCATCAGTGAGCACACCGTGAATCAGCCCCAGCATTTT | CAISEHTVNQPQHF
TRBJ2-2 | NA | TRBV19 | TRBD1 | TGTGCCAGTAGTCCGGGACAGCACACCGGGGAGCTGTTTTTT | CASSPGQHTGELFF
TRBJ1-2 | NA | TRBV19 | NA | TGTGCCAGTAGTATAGGGGTGGGGCGGTATGGCTACACCTTC | CASSIGVGRYGYTF
TRBJ1-1 | NA | TRBV13 | NA | TGTGCCAGCAGCTTTCGGCCGGGAGCCAGTGAAGCTTTCTTT | CASSFRPGASEAFF
TRBJ1-1 | once | TRBV3-1/TRBV3-2 | TRBD1 | TGTGCCAGCAGAAGACAGGGGGCGAACACTGAAGCTTTCTTT | CASRRQGANTEAFF
TRBJ2-1 | NA | TRBV10-1 | TRBD2 | TGCGCCAGCGGTAGCGGGGGGCTCTCCTACAATGAGCAGTTCTTC | CASGSGGLSYNEQFF
TRBJ1-4 | NA | TRBV19 | TRBD1 | TGTGCCAGTAGTGATACAGGGGGGAATGAAAAACTGTTTTTT | CASSDTGGNEKLFF
TRBJ1-2 | NA | TRBV2 | NA | TGTGCCAGCAGTGATGAGACAGTCGGGGGCTACACCTTC | CASSDETVGGYTF
TRBJ1-2 | NA | TRBV3-1/TRBV3-2 | TRBD1 | TGTGCCAGCAGCCCGAAGAATACCTGGCGAACAGGGGGCTATGGCTACACCTTC | CASSPKNTWRTGGYGYTF
TRBJ1-1 | NA | TRBV5-1 | NA | TGCGCCAGCAGCTTGGCCAGAGGGAACACTGAAGCTTTCTTT | CASSLARGNTEAFF
TRBJ1-2 | NA | TRBV6-5 | TRBD1 | TGTGCCAGCAGTACAGGGGGTAGCTACACCTTC | CASSTGGSYTF
TRBJ2-1 | NA | TRBV19 | TRBD1 | TGTGCCAGTAGTATAGGGACAGGGTACGAGCAGTTCTTC | CASSIGTGYEQFF
TRBJ1-5 | NA | TRBV7-2 | TRBD1 | TGTGCCAGCAGTCGCGTCAGGGGGGAAGGACAGCCCCAGCATTTT | CASSRVRGEGQPQHF
TRBJ1-1 | NA | TRBV6-5 | NA | TGTGCCGGACAGTGGGGGATTGAAGCTTTCTTT | CAGQWGIEAFF
TRBJ2-6 | once | TRBV30 | NA | TGTGCCTGGAGTGTTATCAGTTCTGGGGCCAACGTCCTGACTTTC | CAWSVISSGANVLTF